The rows below give T cell receptor beta chains drawn from one sample of a study of blood T cells in healthy people across ages. TCRdb used MiXCR to reprocess the 5' RACE reads, holding one entry per CDR3 protein. The data contain roughly 1,700,000 distinct CDR3 sequences, about 28% of them singletons. Sequenced input: blood. These receptors all come from a woman aged 25 to 45 in good health. The conserved cysteine and the conserved F or W are not part of the CDR3 here.

v_gene	j_gene	CDR3aa
TRBV7-9	TRBJ2-1	ASSYESQGQF
TRBV12-3/TRBV12-4	TRBJ2-7	ASSTDRGHYEQY
TRBV20-1	TRBJ1-6	SAILLRGPGSPLH
TRBV6-5	TRBJ2-7	ASSYGGVPTYEQY
TRBV7-2	TRBJ2-3	ASSLVPDTQY
TRBV7-2	TRBJ2-5	ASSQMDRGRETQY
TRBV7-9	TRBJ1-4	ASSLRIRDTGNEKLF
TRBV28	TRBJ2-3	ASSPGSSGDTDTQY
TRBV10-3	.	AISESGRAHEQY
TRBV27	TRBJ2-7	ASSPPRGRGGLYEQY
TRBV5-1	TRBJ2-7	ASSLSSDSYEQY
TRBV20-1	TRBJ2-7	SAREGFYEQY
TRBV6-1	TRBJ2-1	ASSETDRGPYNEQF
TRBV7-6	TRBJ2-1	ASSLGLAGGNGEQF
TRBV29-1	TRBJ2-7	SVRDEYEQY
TRBV20-1	TRBJ1-2	SASQTGDDGYT
TRBV20-1	.	SAAGTDYEQY
TRBV6-1	TRBJ2-7	ASRRPPGLAVRPYEQY
TRBV20-1	TRBJ2-7	SAREGGAGQY
TRBV10-2	TRBJ2-3	ASSGIAGADTQY
TRBV28	.	ASRFWQLLNEQY
TRBV12-3/TRBV12-4	TRBJ2-5	ASSFREGQGEETQY
TRBV7-2	TRBJ2-2	ASSFSQGTGELF
TRBV12-3/TRBV12-4	TRBJ2-5	ASRTDILGTQY
TRBV29-1	TRBJ2-1	SVRHNYEQF